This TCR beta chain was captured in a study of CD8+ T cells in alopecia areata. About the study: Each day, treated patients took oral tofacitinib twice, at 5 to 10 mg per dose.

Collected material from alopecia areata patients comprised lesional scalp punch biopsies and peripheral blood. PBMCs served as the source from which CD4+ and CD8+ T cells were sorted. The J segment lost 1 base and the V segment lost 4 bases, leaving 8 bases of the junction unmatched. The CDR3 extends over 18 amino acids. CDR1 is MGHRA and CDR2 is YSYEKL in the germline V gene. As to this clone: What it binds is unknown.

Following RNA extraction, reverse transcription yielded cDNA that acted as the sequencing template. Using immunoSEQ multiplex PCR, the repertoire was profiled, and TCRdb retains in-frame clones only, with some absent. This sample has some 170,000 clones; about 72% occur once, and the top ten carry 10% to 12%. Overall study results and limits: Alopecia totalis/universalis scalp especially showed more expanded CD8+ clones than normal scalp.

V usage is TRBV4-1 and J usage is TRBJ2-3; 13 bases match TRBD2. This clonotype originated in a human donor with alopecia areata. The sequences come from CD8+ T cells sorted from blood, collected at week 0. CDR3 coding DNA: TGCGCCAGCAGCCTAGTAAAAGGACTAGCGGGGGGCACAGATACGCAGTATTTT. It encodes CASSLVKGLAGGTDTQYF.